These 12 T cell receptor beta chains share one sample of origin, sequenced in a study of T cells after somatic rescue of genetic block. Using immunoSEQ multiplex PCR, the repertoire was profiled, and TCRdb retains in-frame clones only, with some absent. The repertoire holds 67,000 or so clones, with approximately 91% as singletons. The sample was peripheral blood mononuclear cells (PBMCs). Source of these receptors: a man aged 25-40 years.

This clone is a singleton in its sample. The CDR3 sequence is CASSIGLAGGRSYNEQFF. As DNA, the CDR3 is TGTGCCAGTAGTATAGGACTAGCGGGGGGTCGGTCCTACAATGAGCAGTTCTTC. The chain combines TRBV19 with TRBJ2-1, with 13 bases that match TRBD2. Trimming at V came to 1 base and at J to 1 base, leaving 4 bases not matched to a gene. Germline CDR1 and CDR2: LNHDA and SQIVND (reference sequence). CDR3 size: 18 residues.

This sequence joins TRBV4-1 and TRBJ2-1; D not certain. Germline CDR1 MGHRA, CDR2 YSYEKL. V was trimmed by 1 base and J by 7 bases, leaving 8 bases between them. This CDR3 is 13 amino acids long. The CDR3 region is CASSQVVRNEQFF. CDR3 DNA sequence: TGCGCCAGCAGCCAAGTTGTAAGAAATGAGCAGTTCTTC.

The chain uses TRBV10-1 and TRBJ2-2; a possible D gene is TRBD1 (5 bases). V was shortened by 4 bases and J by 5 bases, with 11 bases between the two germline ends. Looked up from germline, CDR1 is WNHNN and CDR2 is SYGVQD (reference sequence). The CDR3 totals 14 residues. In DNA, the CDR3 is TGCGCCAGCAGTGCGACAGTAGAAACCGGGGAGCTGTTTTTT. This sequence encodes CASSATVETGELFF.

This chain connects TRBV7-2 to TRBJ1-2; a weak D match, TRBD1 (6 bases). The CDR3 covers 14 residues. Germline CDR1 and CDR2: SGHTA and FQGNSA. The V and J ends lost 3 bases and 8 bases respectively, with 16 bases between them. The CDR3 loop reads CASSFGGRAGGYTF. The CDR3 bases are TGTGCCAGCAGCTTTGGGGGCAGGGCTGGAGGCTACACCTTC.

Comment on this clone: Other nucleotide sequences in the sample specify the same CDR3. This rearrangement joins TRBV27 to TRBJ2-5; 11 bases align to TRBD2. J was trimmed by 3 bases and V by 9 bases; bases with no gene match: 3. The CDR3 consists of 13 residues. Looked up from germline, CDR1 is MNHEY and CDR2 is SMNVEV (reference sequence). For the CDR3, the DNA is TGTGCCAGTCCGACTAGCGGGAAAGAGACCCAGTACTTC. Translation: CASPTSGKETQYF.

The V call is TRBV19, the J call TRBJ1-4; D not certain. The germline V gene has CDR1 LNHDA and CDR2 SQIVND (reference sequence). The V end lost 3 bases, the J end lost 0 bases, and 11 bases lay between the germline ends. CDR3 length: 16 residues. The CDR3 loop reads CASSITDGATNEKLFF. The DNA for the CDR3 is TGTGCCAGTAGTATTACGGACGGGGCAACTAATGAAAAACTGTTTTTT.

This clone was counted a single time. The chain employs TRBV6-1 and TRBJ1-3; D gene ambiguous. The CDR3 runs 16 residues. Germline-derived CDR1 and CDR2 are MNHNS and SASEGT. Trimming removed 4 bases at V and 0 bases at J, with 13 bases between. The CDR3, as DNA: TGTGCCAGCAGTGCCCCCTCGTCGGACTCTGGAAACACCATATATTTT. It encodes CASSAPSSDSGNTIYF.

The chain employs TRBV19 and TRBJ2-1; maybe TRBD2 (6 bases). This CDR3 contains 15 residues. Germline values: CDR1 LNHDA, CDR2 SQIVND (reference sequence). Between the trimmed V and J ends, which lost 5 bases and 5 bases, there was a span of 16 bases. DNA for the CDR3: TGTGCCAGTAGTCCGTCGGGACTCCCAAACAATGAGCAGTTCTTC. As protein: CASSPSGLPNNEQFF. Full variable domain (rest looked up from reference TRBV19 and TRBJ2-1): DGGITQSPKYLFRKEGQNVTLSCEQNLNHDAMYWYRQDPGQGLRLIYYSQIVNDFQKGDIAEGYSVSREKKESFPLTVTSAQKNPTAFYLCASSPSGLPNNEQFFGPGTRLTVL.

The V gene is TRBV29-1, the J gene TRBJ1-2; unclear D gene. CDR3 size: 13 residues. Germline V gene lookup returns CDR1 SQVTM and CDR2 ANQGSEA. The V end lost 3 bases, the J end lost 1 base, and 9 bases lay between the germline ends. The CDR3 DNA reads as TGCAGCGTTGATGACTTAGATAACTATGGCTACACCTTC. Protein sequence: CSVDDLDNYGYTF.

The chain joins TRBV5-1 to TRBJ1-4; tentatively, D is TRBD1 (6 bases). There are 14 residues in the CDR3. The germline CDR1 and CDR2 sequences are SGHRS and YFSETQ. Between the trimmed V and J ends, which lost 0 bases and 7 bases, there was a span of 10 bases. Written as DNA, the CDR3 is TGCGCCAGCAGCTTGGATACAGGGCTTGAAAAACTGTTTTTT. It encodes CASSLDTGLEKLFF.

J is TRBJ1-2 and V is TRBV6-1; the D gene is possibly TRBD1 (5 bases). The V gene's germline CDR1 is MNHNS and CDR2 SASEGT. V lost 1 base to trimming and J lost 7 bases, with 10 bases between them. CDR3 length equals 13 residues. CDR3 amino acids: CASSEGGLRGYTF. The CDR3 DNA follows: TGTGCCAGCAGTGAAGGGGGCCTCCGTGGCTACACCTTC.

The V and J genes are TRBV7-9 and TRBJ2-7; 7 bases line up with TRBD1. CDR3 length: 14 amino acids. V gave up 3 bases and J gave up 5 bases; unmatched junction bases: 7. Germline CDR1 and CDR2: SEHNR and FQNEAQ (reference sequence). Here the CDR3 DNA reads TGTGCCAGCAGCTTTCTCGACAGGGCCAACGAGCAGTACTTC. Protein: CASSFLDRANEQYF.